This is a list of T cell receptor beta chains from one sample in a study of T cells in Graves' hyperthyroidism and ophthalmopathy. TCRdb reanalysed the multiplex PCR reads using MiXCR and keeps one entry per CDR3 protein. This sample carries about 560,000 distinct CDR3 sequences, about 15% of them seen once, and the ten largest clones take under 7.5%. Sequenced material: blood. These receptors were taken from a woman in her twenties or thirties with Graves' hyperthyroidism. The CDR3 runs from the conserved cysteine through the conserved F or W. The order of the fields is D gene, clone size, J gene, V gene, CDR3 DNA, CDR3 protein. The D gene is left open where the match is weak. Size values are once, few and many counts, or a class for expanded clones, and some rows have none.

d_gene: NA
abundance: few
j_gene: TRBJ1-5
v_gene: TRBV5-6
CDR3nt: TGTGCCAGCAGCTTGTTTGGTTTGGGGGATAGCAATCAGCCCCAGCATTTT
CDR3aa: CASSLFGLGDSNQPQHF

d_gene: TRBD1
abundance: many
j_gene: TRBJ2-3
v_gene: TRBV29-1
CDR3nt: TGCAGCGTTGGGCAGGGGGCCAGCACAGATACGCAGTATTTT
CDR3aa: CSVGQGASTDTQYF

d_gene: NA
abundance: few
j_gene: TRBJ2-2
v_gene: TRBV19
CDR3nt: TGTGCCAGTAGTATAGAACTAGCCGGGGAGCTGTTTTTT
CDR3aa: CASSIELAGELFF

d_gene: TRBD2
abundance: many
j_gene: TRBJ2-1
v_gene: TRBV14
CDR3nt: TGTGCCAGCAGCCAAGATCCCCGGGGACTAGCGCTTGAGCAGTTCTTC
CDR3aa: CASSQDPRGLALEQFF

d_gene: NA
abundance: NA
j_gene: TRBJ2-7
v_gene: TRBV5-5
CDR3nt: TGTGCCAGCAGCTTGGTGGTGCCAGGGGAATTCTACGAGCAGTACTTC
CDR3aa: CASSLVVPGEFYEQYF

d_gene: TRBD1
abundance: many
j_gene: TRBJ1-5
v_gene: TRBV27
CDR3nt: TGTGCCAGCAGTTTCACAGGGGATCAGCCCCAGCATTTT
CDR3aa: CASSFTGDQPQHF

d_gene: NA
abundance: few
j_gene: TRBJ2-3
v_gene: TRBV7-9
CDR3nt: TGTGCCAGCAGCCCCGCGATTTTGTCCACAGATACGCAGTATTTT
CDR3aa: CASSPAILSTDTQYF

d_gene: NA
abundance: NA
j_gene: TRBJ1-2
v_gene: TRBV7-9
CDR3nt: TGTGCCAGCAGCCACGGTTACGGAGATGGGGCTGTCGCCTTC
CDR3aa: CASSHGYGDGAVAF

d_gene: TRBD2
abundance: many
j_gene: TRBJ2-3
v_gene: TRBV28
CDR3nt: TGTGCCAGCAGCCCAAGCGGGAGTCTTTCTTACACAGATACGCAGTATTTT
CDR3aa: CASSPSGSLSYTDTQYF

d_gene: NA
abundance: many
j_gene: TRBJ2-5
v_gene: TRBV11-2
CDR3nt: TGTGCCAGCAGCTTAGCGTCCGGCGCCGAGACCCAGTACTTC
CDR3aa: CASSLASGAETQYF

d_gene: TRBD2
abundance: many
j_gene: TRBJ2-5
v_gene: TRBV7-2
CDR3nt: TGTGCCAGCAGCTTAGGATCAGCGGGAAACCAAGAGACCCAGTACTTC
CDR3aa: CASSLGSAGNQETQYF

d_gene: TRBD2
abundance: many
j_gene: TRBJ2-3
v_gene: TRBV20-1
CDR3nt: TGCAGTGCTAGGACTAGCGGGGCGCAGTATTTT
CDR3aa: CSARTSGAQYF

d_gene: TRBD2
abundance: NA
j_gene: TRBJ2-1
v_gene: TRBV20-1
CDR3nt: TGCAGTGCTCAAAGCGGGAGGACCCGCGATGAGCAGTTCTTC
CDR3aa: CSAQSGRTRDEQFF

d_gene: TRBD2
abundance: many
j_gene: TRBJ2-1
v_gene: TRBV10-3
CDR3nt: TGTGCCATCAGTGAGTCCCTGACTAGCGGGAATTCCTACAATGAGCAGTTCTTC
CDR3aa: CAISESLTSGNSYNEQFF

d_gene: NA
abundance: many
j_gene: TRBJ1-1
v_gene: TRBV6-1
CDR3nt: TGTGCCAGCACCCCGGGAGGGATGAACACTGAAGCTTTCTTT
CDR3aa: CASTPGGMNTEAFF

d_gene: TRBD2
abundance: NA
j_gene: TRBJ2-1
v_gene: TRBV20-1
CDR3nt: TGCAGTGCTTGCTACACCGGGACTAGCGACTACAATGAGCAGTTCTTC
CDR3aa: CSACYTGTSDYNEQFF

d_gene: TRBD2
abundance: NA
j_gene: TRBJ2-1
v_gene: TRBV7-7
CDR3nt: TGTGCCAGCAGCGCGCGTAGGGTAGCGGGAGTAGGTGGTGAGCAGTTCTTC
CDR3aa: CASSARRVAGVGGEQFF

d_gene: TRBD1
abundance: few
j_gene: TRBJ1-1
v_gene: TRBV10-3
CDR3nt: TGTGCCATCAGGGCTAGAGGGGGCCCGAACACTGAAGCTTTCTTT
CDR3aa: CAIRARGGPNTEAFF